This T cell receptor beta chain was documented in a study of blood T cells in healthy people across ages. Alongside a J-beta primer mix, a sample-barcoded 5' primer served in a second PCR lasting about 6 to 12 cycles. Via MiXCR, TCRdb re-called the 5' RACE reads, giving one row per CDR3 protein. The repertoire holds hundreds of thousands of distinct CDR3 sequences, with roughly 25% as singletons. This clonotype was seen a few times. The same data also contributed to another study, on T cells of mothers and their children.

The sample was blood. The receptor comes from a boy under 18 in good health.

The CDR3 DNA sequence: TGTGCCAGCAGCTTAGGTTTCGACAGGGACTATGGCTACACCTTC. Its protein product is CASSLGFDRDYGYTF. J is TRBJ1-2 and V is TRBV7-9, with 7 nucleotides matching TRBD1. Trimming took 1 base from V and 3 from J; bases not matched to a gene: 5. Germline CDR1 and CDR2: SEHNR and FQNEAQ (reference sequence). The CDR3 is 15 amino acids.